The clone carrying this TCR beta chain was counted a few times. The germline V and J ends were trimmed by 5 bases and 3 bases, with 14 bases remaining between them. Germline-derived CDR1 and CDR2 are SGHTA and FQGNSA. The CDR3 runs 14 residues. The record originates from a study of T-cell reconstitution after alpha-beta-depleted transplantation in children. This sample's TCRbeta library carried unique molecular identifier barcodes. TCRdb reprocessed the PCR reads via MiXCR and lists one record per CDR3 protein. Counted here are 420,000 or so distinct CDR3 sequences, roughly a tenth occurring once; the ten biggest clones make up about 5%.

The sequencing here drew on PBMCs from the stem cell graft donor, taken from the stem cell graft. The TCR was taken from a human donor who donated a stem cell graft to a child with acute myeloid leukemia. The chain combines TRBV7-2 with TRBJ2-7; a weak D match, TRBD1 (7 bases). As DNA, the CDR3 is TGTGCCAGCAGCGGACAGGAGGGAGTCTACGAGCAGTACTTC. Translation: CASSGQEGVYEQYF.